The 19 T cell receptor beta chains below were found in one sample sequenced in a study of neurological immune-mediated disorders (dated by TCRdb to the late 2010s). The library was produced with 5' RACE. For sequencing, an Illumina HiSeq 2500 was employed. TCRdb handled the public reads itself, with Q25 trimming in fastp and clone calling in MiXCR, and kept productive beta chains. Rows matching on CDR3 protein sequence are summarized as one entry with the most common DNA and genes. This sample is represented by about 71,000 distinct CDR3 sequences; 3.4% of them were singletons. Together, the top ten hold approximately 3.5% of the sample. Sequencing was carried out using PBMCs. The receptor set was obtained from a man aged 35 to 55 with multiple sclerosis.

The table lists this clonotype with many counts. The V call is TRBV27, the J call TRBJ2-5; TRBD2 might be the D (6 bases). V was clipped by 5 bases and J by 0 bases, with 19 bases between them. CDR1 is MNHEY and CDR2 is SMNVEV in the germline V gene (reference sequence). This CDR3 contains 17 residues. CDR3 residues: CASSQLPPGGYQETQYF. CDR3 sequence (DNA): TGTGCCAGCAGTCAATTGCCCCCCGGAGGGTACCAAGAGACCCAGTACTTC.

Many counts were recorded for this clonotype. V is TRBV20-1 and J is TRBJ1-2, with D perhaps matching TRBD1 (6 bases). This CDR3 is 12 amino acids long. The V gene lost 6 bases and the J gene lost 5 bases, with 13 bases spanning the gap. Germline CDR1 is DFQATT and CDR2 is SNEGSKA (reference sequence). For the CDR3, the DNA is TGCAGTGCAAGGACAGCACTTTATGGCTACACCTTC. Its translation is CSARTALYGYTF.

This clonotype was seen many times. J is TRBJ1-1 and V is TRBV5-1; 7 nucleotides line up with TRBD1. Germline V gene sequence: CDR1 SGHRS, CDR2 YFSETQ. This CDR3 comprises 14 residues. The J segment lost 1 base and the V segment lost 2 bases, leaving 2 bases of the junction unmatched. The CDR3 nucleotides read TGCGCCAGCAGCTTCGGACAGGAGAACACTGAAGCTTTCTTT. It translates to CASSFGQENTEAFF.

This clonotype has a count of ten or more. The chain joins TRBV15 to TRBJ2-7; 13 nucleotides align to TRBD2. The CDR3 totals 15 residues. Unmatched junction bases numbered 3, after V lost 2 bases and J lost 5 bases. Germline assignment: CDR1 LNHNV and CDR2 YYDKDF (reference sequence). CDR3 amino acids: CATSRTSGGVNEQYF. The CDR3 nucleotides are TGTGCCACCAGCAGAACTAGCGGGGGGGTCAACGAGCAGTACTTC.

This clonotype appeared many times. The chain is built from TRBV11-2 and TRBJ1-2, with D perhaps matching TRBD1 (6 bases). The CDR3 has 17 amino acids. Trimming stripped 0 bases from V and 0 bases from J, with 14 bases between. Per germline, CDR1 SGHAT and CDR2 FQNNGV. The CDR3 DNA follows: TGTGCCAGCAGCTTAGATTGGGGGCGAATTTCTAACTATGGCTACACCTTC. It codes for CASSLDWGRISNYGYTF. Supplemented by reference TRBV11-2 and TRBJ1-2, the full variable domain reads EAGVAQSPRYKIIEKRQSVAFWCNPISGHATLYWYQQILGQGPKLLIQFQNNGVVDDSQLPKDRFSAERLKGVDSTLKIQPAKLEDSAVYLCASSLDWGRISNYGYTFGSGTRLTVV.

This clonotype was detected many times. This sequence joins TRBV12-3 or TRBV12-4 and TRBJ2-2; TRBD1 aligns across 11 bases. V dropped 10 bases and J dropped 0; count of bases not matched to a gene: 10. This CDR3 has 17 residues. DNA for the CDR3: TGTGCCACCAAGTCCGGACAGGGGGCGCCGAACACCGGGGAGCTGTTTTTT. Protein: CATKSGQGAPNTGELFF.

This clonotype was seen at least ten times. The chain employs TRBV24-1 and TRBJ1-5; D perhaps matches TRBD1 (5 bases). CDR1 is KGHDR and CDR2 is SFDVKD in the germline V gene. This CDR3 has 15 residues. V lost 3 bases to trimming and J lost 6 bases, with 14 bases between them. The CDR3, as DNA: TGTGCCACCAGTGATGGGGGAAGATTGGGTCAGCCCCAGCATTTT. Protein product: CATSDGGRLGQPQHF.

This clonotype was counted ten times or more. The V call is TRBV5-1, the J call TRBJ2-3, with TRBD1 as a possible D gene (5 bases). The CDR3 has 15 amino acids. The V gene's germline CDR1 is SGHRS and CDR2 YFSETQ. Trimming pared 0 bases from V and 3 bases from J, leaving 11 bases between. The CDR3 DNA reads TGCGCCAGCAGCTTGGGGATCAGGGCTACAGATACGCAGTATTTT. It encodes CASSLGIRATDTQYF.

This clonotype was recorded at least ten times. J is TRBJ2-7 and V is TRBV7-2; TRBD2 matches at 15 bases. Germline-derived CDR1 and CDR2 are SGHTA and FQGNSA. The CDR3 has 16 amino acids. Trimming cost V 5 bases and J 7 bases; bases outside gene matches: 9. CDR3 loop: CASSPVGLAGGGEQYF. The CDR3 nucleotides read TGTGCCAGCAGCCCCGTGGGACTAGCGGGAGGAGGGGAGCAGTACTTC.

Many counts were recorded for this clonotype. V usage is TRBV7-8 and J usage is TRBJ1-1; D ambiguous. The CDR3 has 14 amino acids. Germline CDR1 is SGHVS and CDR2 is FQNEAQ. Trimming left V 4 bases short and J 6 bases short, with 15 bases between. CDR3 region: CASSSSEAASEAFF. In nucleotides, the CDR3 is TGTGCCAGCAGCTCCAGCGAGGCGGCTTCTGAAGCTTTCTTT.

This clonotype was counted ten times or more. The gene calls are TRBV7-9 and TRBJ2-1; D may be TRBD2 (7 bases). Germline CDR1 and CDR2: SEHNR and FQNEAQ (reference sequence). The V and J ends lost 8 bases and 7 bases respectively, with 15 bases between them. CDR3 length: 13 residues. The CDR3 spells CASGGGVPNEQFF. CDR3 nucleotide sequence: TGTGCCAGCGGAGGGGGGGTACCGAATGAGCAGTTCTTC. The full variable domain, its missing parts supplied by reference TRBV7-9 and TRBJ2-1, is DTGVSQNPRHKITKRGQNVTFRCDPISEHNRLYWYRQTLGQGPEFLTYFQNEAQLEKSRLLSDRFSAERPKGSFSTLEIQRTEQGDSAMYLCASGGGVPNEQFFGPGTRLTVL.

This clonotype was detected ten times or more. J is TRBJ2-7 and V is TRBV7-2, with no clear D. The CDR3 has 14 residues. From germline, CDR1 is SGHTA and CDR2 FQGNSA. V was pared by 1 base and J by 1 base, with 8 bases between. The CDR3 loop is CASSLEARSYEQYF. The CDR3 DNA is TGTGCCAGCAGCTTAGAGGCTAGATCCTACGAGCAGTACTTC. Together with reference TRBV7-2 and TRBJ2-7, the CDR3 gives the full variable domain: GAGVSQSPSNKVTEKGKDVELRCDPISGHTALYWYRQSLGQGLEFLIYFQGNSAPDKSGLPSDRFSAERTGGSVSTLTIQRTQQEDSAVYLCASSLEARSYEQYFGPGTRLTVT.

This clonotype was observed many times. The chain carries TRBV5-1 and TRBJ2-5, with 14 bases fitting TRBD2. Germline lookup yields CDR1 SGHRS and CDR2 YFSETQ. CDR3 length: 18 amino acids. Trimming removed 4 bases from V and 4 bases from J; junction bases left unmatched: 12. This CDR3 reads CASSVGSSGTSGGETQYF. CDR3 in DNA: TGCGCCAGCAGCGTGGGCAGCTCCGGGACTAGCGGGGGAGAGACCCAGTACTTC.

This clonotype occurred many times. This chain uses TRBV7-9 with TRBJ1-2; D unclear. CDR3 length: 14 residues. From germline, CDR1 is SEHNR and CDR2 FQNEAQ (reference sequence). V lost 1 base and J lost 4, with 10 bases in between. CDR3 protein: CASSLDTVTYGYTF. For the CDR3, the DNA is TGTGCCAGCAGCTTAGACACAGTAACCTATGGCTACACCTTC.

The table lists this clonotype with many counts. CDR3 in amino acids: CASSLTSTNTGELFF. The DNA for the CDR3 is TGTGCCAGCAGTTTAACATCCACGAACACCGGGGAGCTGTTTTTT. J is TRBJ2-2 and V is TRBV27; no reliable D call. V was clipped by 2 bases and J by 0 bases, with 7 bases between them. CDR3 length: 15 amino acids. The germline V gene encodes CDR1 MNHEY and CDR2 SMNVEV (reference sequence).

The table lists this clonotype with many counts. This chain joins TRBV15 and TRBJ2-3; 10 positions match TRBD2. Germline-derived CDR1 and CDR2 are LNHNV and YYDKDF (reference sequence). The length of the CDR3 is 16 residues. The trim removed 1 base at V and 5 bases at J, leaving 6 bases unmatched. The CDR3 bases are TGTGCCACCAGCAGAGTGTTAGCGGGGGGAAGAGATACGCAGTATTTT. Protein: CATSRVLAGGRDTQYF. Full variable domain (missing parts from reference TRBV15 and TRBJ2-3): DAMVIQNPRYQVTQFGKPVTLSCSQTLNHNVMYWYQQKSSQAPKLLFHYYDKDFNNEADTPDNFQSRRPNTSFCFLDIRSPGLGDTAMYLCATSRVLAGGRDTQYFGPGTRLTVL.

This clonotype was seen ten or more times. The chain joins TRBV20-1 to TRBJ1-2; tentatively, D is TRBD1 (5 bases). CDR1 and CDR2 from the germline V gene are DFQATT and SNEGSKA (reference sequence). CDR3 length: 15 residues. Trimming pared 3 bases from V and 8 bases from J, leaving 22 bases between. The CDR3 bases are TGCAGTGCTAGTCCGTACGATAGAACTGGGGGGGGCTACACCTTC. Translated, it gives CSASPYDRTGGGYTF.

Within the sample, this clonotype is medium-sized. This sequence joins TRBV7-2 and TRBJ2-1; possible D gene TRBD1, 5 bases. CDR3 length: 15 amino acids. Germline CDR1 and CDR2: SGHTA and FQGNSA. The V and J ends lost 5 bases and 0 bases respectively, with 11 bases between them. The CDR3 is CASSPDMSSYNEQFF. In DNA form, the CDR3 reads TGTGCCAGCAGCCCGGACATGAGCTCCTACAATGAGCAGTTCTTC.

This clonotype was seen repeatedly, ten times or more. DNA of the CDR3: TGTGCCAGCAGCGACCGGACAGGGGAGATCACAGATACGCAGTATTTT. Translated: CASSDRTGEITDTQYF. The chain joins TRBV7-9 to TRBJ2-3, with 9 bases matching TRBD1. This CDR3 region has 16 residues. The junction had 8 bases not matched to a gene; V was cut back by 5 bases and J by 2 bases. The germline CDR1 and CDR2 sequences are SEHNR and FQNEAQ (reference sequence).